A single sample is the source of the 24 T cell receptor beta chains below, sequenced in a study of response to subunit inactivated influenza vaccine (dated by TCRdb to the late 2010s). The library was made by RT-PCR. Sequencer: Illumina HiSeq 2500. TCRdb trimmed public reads at Q25 via fastp, called clones via MiXCR and kept in-frame beta chains. Merged by CDR3 protein, the rows form single entries marked with the most common genes and DNA. Across this sample there are 250,000 to 350,000 distinct CDR3 sequences, with approximately 20% seen only once. The ten biggest clones cover about 9.4% of the sample. Sequences were derived from PBMCs from blood, sampled 21 months after vaccination. These receptors were taken from a man aged 45 to 70 who received an inactivated influenza vaccine. Donor details come from another sample of the same person, matched by shared clones.

V gene TRBV6-2 or TRBV6-3 combines with J gene TRBJ1-5, with D possibly being TRBD1 (6 bases). Trimming pared 5 bases from V and 6 bases from J, leaving 17 bases between. From germline, CDR1 is MNHEY and CDR2 SVGEGT. This CDR3 comprises 15 residues. CDR3 bases: TGTGCCAGCAGTATAAACAGGGCCGCGATTCAGCCCCAGCATTTT. Its translation: CASSINRAAIQPQHF.

This clonotype was found a few times. The chain has TRBV6-5 and TRBJ2-5; TRBD1 matches at 11 bases. Per germline, CDR1 MNHEY and CDR2 SVGAGI. The CDR3 extends over 15 amino acids. Trimming removed 4 bases from V and 5 bases from J; junction bases left unmatched: 6. CDR3 DNA: TGTGCCAGCAGTTTTGGACAGGGGGCAGCGGAGACCCAGTACTTC. It is translated as CASSFGQGAAETQYF.

This clonotype was seen a few times. J is TRBJ2-5 and V is TRBV2; D unresolved. In germline, CDR1 is SNHLY, CDR2 FYNNEI. The CDR3 has 14 amino acids. Between the trimmed V and J ends, which lost 8 bases and 2 bases, there was a span of 15 bases. For the CDR3, the DNA is TGTGCCAGCTCTTGGGCGACGGGTCAAGAGACCCAGTACTTC. As protein: CASSWATGQETQYF.

This clonotype was observed at least ten times. The DNA for the CDR3 is TGCAGCGTTGAATTTAGGGATTTTGCCTACGAGCAGTACTTC. Protein product: CSVEFRDFAYEQYF. The chain employs TRBV29-1 and TRBJ2-7; D is undetermined. The V end lost 2 bases, the J end lost 2 bases, and 13 bases lay between the germline ends. Germline assignment: CDR1 SQVTM and CDR2 ANQGSEA. The CDR3 sequence is 14 residues long.

The rearrangement joins TRBV5-6 to TRBJ1-1; 9 bases align to TRBD1. V shed 0 bases and J 3 bases; nucleotides not matched to a gene: 12. The CDR3 covers 18 residues. The germline V gene has CDR1 SGHDT and CDR2 YYEEEE. The CDR3 coding sequence is TGTGCCAGCAGCTTGGGTGGCGGGACAGGGATTATGGACACTGAAGCTTTCTTT. Translated: CASSLGGGTGIMDTEAFF.

This clonotype was detected ten times or more. This chain joins TRBV9 and TRBJ1-3; D not resolved. CDR3 length: 16 residues. Trimming removed 0 bases at V and 0 bases at J, with 10 bases between. CDR1 is SGDLS, CDR2 YYNGEE, per germline. The chain's CDR3 is CASSVGAGNSGNTIYF. The CDR3 DNA sequence: TGTGCCAGCAGCGTAGGAGCAGGCAACTCTGGAAACACCATATATTTT.

This clonotype came up a few times. The CDR3 coding sequence is TGCAGTGCTAGATCGGGGACAGGGAACCAGCCCCAGCATTTT. Translation gives CSARSGTGNQPQHF. The V gene is TRBV20-1, the J gene TRBJ1-5; 9 bases are a match to TRBD1. The germline gives CDR1 DFQATT, CDR2 SNEGSKA (reference sequence). V lost 2 bases and J lost 7; bases outside the gene matches: 6. The CDR3 spans 14 residues.

The chain combines TRBV29-1 with TRBJ1-2; D is unresolved. Germline V gene lookup returns CDR1 SQVTM and CDR2 ANQGSEA. V was trimmed by 0 bases and J by 0 bases, leaving 8 bases between them. This CDR3 has 14 amino acids. CDR3 sequence: CSVEELGANYGYTF. CDR3 nucleotides: TGCAGCGTTGAAGAGTTGGGAGCTAACTATGGCTACACCTTC.

This sequence joins TRBV20-1 and TRBJ2-1; 13 positions match TRBD2. CDR1 is DFQATT and CDR2 is SNEGSKA in the germline V gene (reference sequence). The CDR3 consists of 14 residues. V lost 6 bases to trimming and J lost 6 bases; unmatched junction nucleotides: 5. CDR3 residues: CSASGLAGANEQFF. The CDR3, as DNA: TGCAGTGCCTCCGGACTAGCGGGAGCCAATGAGCAGTTCTTC.

This clonotype was recorded a few times. The V gene is TRBV20-1, the J gene TRBJ1-2; D remains unclear. CDR1 and CDR2 (germline): DFQATT, SNEGSKA (reference sequence). Trimming removed 2 bases from V and 5 bases from J, with 12 bases in between. The CDR3 has 13 amino acids. This chain's CDR3 is CSARSRQRYGYTF. CDR3 sequence (DNA): TGCAGTGCTAGAAGTCGGCAGAGGTATGGCTACACCTTC.

This clonotype turned up a few times. This chain joins TRBV20-1 and TRBJ1-2; D remains ambiguous. V lost 3 bases to trimming and J lost 3 bases, with 8 bases between them. The length of the CDR3 is 12 residues. CDR1 and CDR2 (germline): DFQATT, SNEGSKA (reference sequence). CDR3 residues: CSASGIDYGYTF. CDR3 coding DNA: TGCAGTGCTAGCGGCATCGACTATGGCTACACCTTC.

The table lists this clonotype with a few counts. The chain recombines TRBV6-1 with TRBJ2-1, with TRBD2 matching 14 bases. Germline V gene data show CDR1 as MNHNS and CDR2 as SASEGT. Trimming took 10 bases from V and 3 from J; bases not matched to a gene: 5. The CDR3 is made up of 15 amino acids. The CDR3 DNA follows: TGTGCCACCACAGGACTAGCGGGAGGCTACAATGAGCAGTTCTTC. Protein: CATTGLAGGYNEQFF.

V is TRBV6-1 and J is TRBJ1-6; the D is unclear. Trimming took off 10 bases at V and 13 bases at J, with 23 bases between the two ends. Looked up from germline, CDR1 is MNHNS and CDR2 is SASEGT. The CDR3 consists of 14 residues. CDR3 sequence reads: CATRKQSELIPLHF. CDR3 coding DNA: TGTGCCACACGGAAACAGTCCGAATTGATTCCCCTCCACTTT.

V and J are TRBV20-1 and TRBJ1-1, with a weak D call TRBD1 (5 bases). Trimming took off 3 bases at V and 2 bases at J, with 7 bases between the two ends. The CDR3 length is 12 residues. The germline gives CDR1 DFQATT, CDR2 SNEGSKA (reference sequence). The CDR3 nucleotides read TGCAGTGCTAGGACAGCAAACACTGAAGCTTTCTTT. Protein: CSARTANTEAFF.

This clonotype has more than one count but fewer than ten. The chain is built from TRBV6-6 and TRBJ1-5; D ambiguous. Deletions cut 6 bases from V and 11 bases from J, with 17 bases between. This CDR3 contains 13 residues. The V gene's germline CDR1 is MNHNY and CDR2 SVGAGI (reference sequence). CDR3 DNA: TGTGCCAGCAGCTTTACACTGGTTGAGACCCAGCATTTT. It encodes CASSFTLVETQHF.

Of note for this clonotype: Germline and junction disagree at one end, which may indicate a read error. This chain joins TRBV5-1 and TRBJ1-6; possible D gene TRBD1, 6 bases. CDR3 length: 14 residues. Germline CDR1 is SGHRS and CDR2 is YFSETQ. The CDR3 region has the DNA TGCGCCAGCAGCCCCGGACAGCAGGGTTCAACCCTCCACTTT. Amino acids: CASSPGQQGSTLHF.

This clonotype occurred a few times. The chain has TRBV29-1 and TRBJ2-7, with 7 bases aligning to TRBD1. Germline CDR1 is SQVTM and CDR2 is ANQGSEA. CDR3 length equals 15 residues. With 2 bases clipped from V and 2 bases from J, the junction kept 9 bases outside the gene matches. The DNA of the CDR3 is TGCAGCGTTGAATCCTCGGCAGGGGGTCCCTACGAGCAGTACTTC. This sequence encodes CSVESSAGGPYEQYF.

This clonotype was seen a few times. The V and J genes are TRBV7-9 and TRBJ1-6; no firm D call. The CDR3 runs 16 residues. The V gene's germline CDR1 is SEHNR and CDR2 FQNEAQ (reference sequence). The germline V and J ends were trimmed by 1 base and 0 bases, with 7 bases remaining between them. CDR3 protein: CASSLGTYSYNSPLHF. The CDR3, as DNA: TGTGCCAGCAGCTTAGGCACCTACTCCTATAATTCACCCCTCCACTTT.

This chain uses TRBV3-1 with TRBJ2-2; D not resolved. This CDR3 spans 14 amino acids. V lost 2 bases to trimming and J lost 7 bases, with 11 bases between them. From germline, CDR1 is LGHDT and CDR2 YNNKEL (reference sequence). The CDR3 here is CASSQNQPSGELFF. The DNA of the CDR3 is TGTGCCAGCAGCCAAAATCAGCCCAGCGGGGAGCTGTTTTTT.

V is TRBV20-1 and J is TRBJ1-2, with unresolved D. Germline V CDR1 and CDR2: DFQATT, SNEGSKA (reference sequence). The CDR3 is made up of 12 amino acids. Between the trimmed V and J ends, which lost 4 bases and 5 bases, there was a span of 11 bases. The CDR3 coding sequence is TGCAGTGCTATACATTGGATTTATGGCTACACCTTC. It yields the protein CSAIHWIYGYTF.

This clonotype appeared a few times. The gene calls are TRBV29-1 and TRBJ1-3; D is perhaps TRBD1 (5 bases). Germline-derived CDR1 and CDR2 are SQVTM and ANQGSEA. V was shortened by 4 bases and J by 8 bases, with 9 bases between the two germline ends. CDR3 length: 11 residues. The CDR3 loop is CSVGQKDTIYF. The CDR3 DNA sequence: TGCAGCGTTGGACAGAAAGACACCATATATTTT. Drawing the rest from reference TRBV29-1 and TRBJ1-3, the complete variable domain is SAVISQKPSRDICQRGTSLTIQCQVDSQVTMMFWYRQQPGQSLTLIATANQGSEATYESGFVIDKFPISRPNLTFSTLTVSNMSPEDSSIYLCSVGQKDTIYFGEGSWLTVV.

This clonotype was seen a handful of times. The J gene is TRBJ2-7, the V gene TRBV12-3 or TRBV12-4; weak D call: TRBD1 (6 bases). The CDR3 is made up of 13 amino acids. V was pared by 2 bases and J by 3 bases, with 8 bases between. The CDR3 bases are TGTGCCAGCAGTTTAACAGGGAACTACGAGCAGTACTTC. Translated: CASSLTGNYEQYF.

The rearrangement links TRBV21-1 to TRBJ1-5; the DNA was not used to check the table's D call, TRBD1. TRBV21-1 has pseudogene status. The CDR3 sequence is 14 residues long. The CDR3 protein is CASKEKTDNQPQHF. CDR3 sequence (DNA): TGTGCCAGCAAAGAAAAGACAGACAATCAGCCCCAGCATTTT.

This clonotype has a count of ten or more. V and J are TRBV4-3 and TRBJ1-2, with D unclear. Per the germline V gene, CDR1 is LGHNA and CDR2 is YSLEER. This CDR3 is built from 15 residues. Trimming cost V 0 bases and J 9 bases, with 17 bases left between them. The CDR3 protein is CASSQDGQILGSYTF. The CDR3 DNA reads TGCGCCAGCAGCCAAGATGGGCAGATCCTTGGGAGCTACACCTTC.